This entry concerns a single T cell receptor (beta chain). The data belong to a study of blood T cell repertoires in COVID-19. Some clones are missing from TCRdb's copy, which holds only in-frame ones; the method was immunoSEQ multiplex PCR. The sample yields 250,000 to 300,000 clones, 75% to 90% seen once. The source is a woman aged 70-85 years with COVID-19, enrolled during active disease. Sequencing was performed on peripheral blood.

The CDR3 DNA reads as TGTGCCAGCAGACCTCTAGCGGGGAAAAACACCGGGGAGCTGTTTTTT. It specifies CASRPLAGKNTGELFF. The V call is TRBV3-1 (or the pseudogene TRBV3-2), the J call TRBJ2-2; 9 nucleotides agree with TRBD2. The V gene's germline CDR1 is LGHDT and CDR2 YNNKEL (reference sequence). CDR3 length equals 16 residues. The ends lost 6 bases at V and 2 bases at J; junction bases unmatched: 7.